Listed here are 8 T cell receptor beta chains from one sample, sequenced in a study of blood T cell repertoires in COVID-19. Assay: immunoSEQ multiplex PCR; the TCRdb copy retains only in-frame clones and omits some. The data show around 150,000 clones, about three quarters seen once. Sequencing input: PBMCs or T cells enriched from blood (not recorded which). The receptors shown here come from a woman in her forties or fifties who had recovered from COVID-19.

This clone was seen once. The chain uses TRBV9 and TRBJ2-5, with 8 bases fitting TRBD2. This CDR3 is built from 15 residues. Looked up from germline, CDR1 is SGDLS and CDR2 is YYNGEE. The J segment lost 4 bases and the V segment lost 4 bases, leaving 9 bases of the junction unmatched. In DNA, the CDR3 is TGTGCCAGCAGCCCTATCGGGGGGGCGGGAGAGACCCAGTACTTC. The encoded protein is CASSPIGGAGETQYF.

This sequence joins TRBV28 and TRBJ1-3; D is possibly TRBD1 (6 bases). The V and J ends lost 5 bases and 5 bases respectively, with 16 bases between them. The CDR3 consists of 15 residues. Germline V gene data show CDR1 as MDHEN and CDR2 as SYDVKM. The CDR3 loop reads CASSPDRTGRNTIYF. The CDR3 DNA sequence: TGTGCCAGCAGTCCTGACAGGACTGGTAGAAACACCATATATTTT. The entire variable domain, with the rest obtained from reference TRBV28 and TRBJ1-3, is as follows: DVKVTQSSRYLVKRTGEKVFLECVQDMDHENMFWYRQDPGLGLRLIYFSYDVKMKEKGDIPEGYSVSREKKERFSLILESASTNQTSMYLCASSPDRTGRNTIYFGEGSWLTVV.

The chain links TRBV19 to TRBJ1-1; 7 nucleotides agree with TRBD1. V was pared by 5 bases and J by 1 base, with 4 bases of the junction left unmatched. Looked up from germline, CDR1 is LNHDA and CDR2 is SQIVND (reference sequence). The CDR3 contains 14 residues. CDR3 nucleotides: TGTGCCAGTAGTGTCTGGACAGGGAACACTGAAGCTTTCTTT. As protein: CASSVWTGNTEAFF.

This sequence joins TRBV2 and TRBJ2-7, with unresolved D. The CDR3 extends over 13 amino acids. V lost 3 bases, J lost 6 bases, and 12 bases lay in between. Germline CDR1 SNHLY, CDR2 FYNNEI. Written as DNA, the CDR3 is TGTGCCAGCAGTGAGCCTGACAAGTCCGAGCAGTACTTC. Protein: CASSEPDKSEQYF. Variable domain in full (rest from reference TRBV2 and TRBJ2-7): EPEVTQTPSHQVTQMGQEVILRCVPISNHLYFYWYRQILGQKVEFLVSFYNNEISEKSEIFDDQFSVERPDGSNFTLKIRSTKLEDSAMYFCASSEPDKSEQYFGPGTRLTVT.

The chain links TRBV29-1 to TRBJ2-1, with 10 nucleotides matching TRBD2. The trim removed 7 bases at V and 3 bases at J, leaving 6 bases unmatched. There are 14 residues in the CDR3. Germline V gene sequence: CDR1 SQVTM, CDR2 ANQGSEA. This CDR3 is CSARAGGGYNEQFF. DNA for the CDR3: TGCAGCGCACGAGCGGGAGGGGGCTACAATGAGCAGTTCTTC.

The chain carries TRBV18 and TRBJ1-4, with D unresolved. The CDR3 totals 16 residues. Trimming took off 2 bases at V and 0 bases at J, with 10 bases between the two ends. Germline assignment: CDR1 KGHSH and CDR2 LQKENI. CDR3 sequence (DNA): TGTGCCAGCTCACCATACCAGGTTGCAACTAATGAAAAACTGTTTTTT. Protein: CASSPYQVATNEKLFF. Looking up the rest from reference TRBV18 and TRBJ1-4 gives the full variable domain: NAGVMQNPRHLVRRRGQEARLRCSPMKGHSHVYWYRQLPEEGLKFMVYLQKENIIDESGMPKERFSAEFPKEGPSILRIQQVVRGDSAAYFCASSPYQVATNEKLFFGSGTQLSVL.

This clone was counted once. This sequence joins TRBV19 and TRBJ1-4, with no clear D. With 5 bases removed from V and 7 bases from J, the gap between germline ends came to 17 bases. Germline CDR1 reads LNHDA; CDR2 reads SQIVND (reference sequence). The CDR3 has 15 amino acids. The CDR3 reads CASSPPMGRSEKLFF. Written as DNA, the CDR3 is TGTGCCAGTAGTCCCCCCATGGGCCGAAGTGAAAAACTGTTTTTT.

This chain connects TRBV19 to TRBJ1-2; TRBD1 matches 7 bases. The germline gives CDR1 LNHDA, CDR2 SQIVND (reference sequence). CDR3 size: 13 residues. The V gene end was trimmed by 4 bases and the J gene end by 8 bases; junction bases not matched to a gene: 7. The CDR3 bases are TGTGCCAGTAGTAGGACAGGAGAAGTCGGCTACACCTTC. It codes for CASSRTGEVGYTF.